This T cell receptor (beta chain) comes out of a study of T-cell reconstitution after alpha-beta-depleted transplantation in children. The CDR3 has 17 residues. Germline V gives CDR1 DFQATT, CDR2 SNEGSKA (reference sequence). Study results and limitations: Most T-cell counts and diversity one year after the transplant came from T cells that were newly produced. Diversity of TCRbeta at day 60 was high in some patients, arising from surviving recipient T cells and thymic progenitors. Reportedly, only several hundred clones from non-depleted graft cells drove alpha-beta T-cell counts at about two months.

Unique molecular identifiers were incorporated during preparation of the TCRbeta library. MiXCR, applied by TCRdb to the PCR reads, yields one record per CDR3 protein. Of hundreds of thousands of distinct CDR3 sequences in the sample, roughly 15% were seen once. On this clonotype itself: What it binds is not known.

The TCR comes from a male patient aged 10 to 17 who had a stem cell transplant for acute lymphoblastic leukemia, so the T cells may come from the graft donor. The chain links TRBV20-1 to TRBJ2-7; no reliable D call. The sequencing here drew on PBMCs, mostly from graft donor cells, taken 360 days after TCRalphabeta/CD19-depleted stem cell transplant. The CDR3: CCARDHIGLQELYEQYF. For the CDR3, the DNA is TGCTGCGCTAGAGATCATATCGGTCTGCAAGAGTTATACGAGCAGTACTTC.